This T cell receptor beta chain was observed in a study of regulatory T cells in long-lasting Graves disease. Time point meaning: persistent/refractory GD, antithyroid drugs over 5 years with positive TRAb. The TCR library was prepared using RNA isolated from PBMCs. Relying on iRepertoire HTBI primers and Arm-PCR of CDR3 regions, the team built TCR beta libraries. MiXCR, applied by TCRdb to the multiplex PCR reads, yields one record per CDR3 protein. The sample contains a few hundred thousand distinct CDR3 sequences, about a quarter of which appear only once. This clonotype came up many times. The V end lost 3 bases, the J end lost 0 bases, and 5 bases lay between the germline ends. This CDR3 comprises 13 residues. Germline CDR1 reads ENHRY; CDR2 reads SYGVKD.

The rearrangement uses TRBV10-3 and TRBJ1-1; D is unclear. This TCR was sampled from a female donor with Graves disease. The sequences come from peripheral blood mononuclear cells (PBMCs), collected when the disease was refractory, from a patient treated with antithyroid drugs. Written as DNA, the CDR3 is TGTGCCATCAGTGACACGATGAACACTGAAGCTTTCTTT. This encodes CAISDTMNTEAFF.